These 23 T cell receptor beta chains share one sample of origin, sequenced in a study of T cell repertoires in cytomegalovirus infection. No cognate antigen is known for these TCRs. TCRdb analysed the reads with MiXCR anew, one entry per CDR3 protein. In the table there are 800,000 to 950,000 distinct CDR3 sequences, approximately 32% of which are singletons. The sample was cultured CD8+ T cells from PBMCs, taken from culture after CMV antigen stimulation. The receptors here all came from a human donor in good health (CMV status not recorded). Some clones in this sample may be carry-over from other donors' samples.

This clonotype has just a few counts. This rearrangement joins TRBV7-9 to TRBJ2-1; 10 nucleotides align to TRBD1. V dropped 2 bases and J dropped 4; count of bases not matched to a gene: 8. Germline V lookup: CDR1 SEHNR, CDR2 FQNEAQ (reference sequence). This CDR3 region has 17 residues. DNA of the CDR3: TGTGCCAGCAGCTTATTATATCGACAGGGGGCGTACAATGAGCAGTTCTTC. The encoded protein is CASSLLYRQGAYNEQFF.

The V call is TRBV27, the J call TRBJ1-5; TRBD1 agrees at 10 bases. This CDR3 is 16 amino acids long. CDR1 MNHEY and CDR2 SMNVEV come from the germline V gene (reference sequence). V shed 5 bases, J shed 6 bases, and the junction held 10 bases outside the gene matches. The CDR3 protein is CASSVDRGSLGQPQHF. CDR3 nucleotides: TGTGCCAGCAGTGTGGACAGGGGGAGTCTGGGTCAGCCCCAGCATTTT.

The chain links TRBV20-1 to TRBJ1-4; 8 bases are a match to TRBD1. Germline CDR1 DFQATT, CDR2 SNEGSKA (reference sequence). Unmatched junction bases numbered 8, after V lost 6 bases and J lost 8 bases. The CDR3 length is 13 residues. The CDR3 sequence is CSAWTGLNEKLFF. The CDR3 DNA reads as TGCAGTGCATGGACAGGGTTAAACGAAAAACTGTTTTTT.

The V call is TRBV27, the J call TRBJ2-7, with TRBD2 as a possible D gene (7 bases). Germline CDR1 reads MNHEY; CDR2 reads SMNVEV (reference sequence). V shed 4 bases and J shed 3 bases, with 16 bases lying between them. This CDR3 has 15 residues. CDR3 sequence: CASSSRGGGIYEQYV. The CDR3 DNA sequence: TGTGCCAGCAGTTCACGGGGAGGGGGAATCTACGAGCAGTACGTC.

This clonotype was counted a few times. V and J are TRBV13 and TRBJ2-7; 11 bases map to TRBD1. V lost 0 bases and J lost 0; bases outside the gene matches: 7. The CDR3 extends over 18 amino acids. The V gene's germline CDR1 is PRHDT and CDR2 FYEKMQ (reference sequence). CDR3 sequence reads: CASSLGRSGTGGSYEQYF. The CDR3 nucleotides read TGTGCCAGCAGCTTAGGCCGGAGCGGGACAGGGGGCTCCTACGAGCAGTACTTC.

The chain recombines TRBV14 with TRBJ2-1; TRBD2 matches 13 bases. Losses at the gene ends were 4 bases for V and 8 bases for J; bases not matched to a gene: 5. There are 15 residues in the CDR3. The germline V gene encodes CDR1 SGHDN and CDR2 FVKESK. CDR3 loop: CASSPWTSGGHEQFF. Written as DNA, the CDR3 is TGTGCCAGCAGCCCGTGGACTAGCGGGGGCCATGAGCAGTTCTTC.

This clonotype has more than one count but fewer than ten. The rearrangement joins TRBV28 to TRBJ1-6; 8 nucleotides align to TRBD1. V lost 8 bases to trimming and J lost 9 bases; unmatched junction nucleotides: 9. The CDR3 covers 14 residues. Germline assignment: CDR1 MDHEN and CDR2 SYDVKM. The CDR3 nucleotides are TGTGCCAGCCTTAAGGGACAGGTTATTTCACCCCTCCACTTT. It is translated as CASLKGQVISPLHF.

In DNA, the CDR3 is TGTGCCAGCAGTGAAAGGGCCCGCGAGCAGTACTTC. Its protein product is CASSERAREQYF. The chain joins TRBV13 to TRBJ2-7, with D uncertain. V lost 6 bases and J 6 bases, leaving 12 bases between the germline ends. This CDR3 has 12 residues. Germline lookup yields CDR1 PRHDT and CDR2 FYEKMQ (reference sequence).

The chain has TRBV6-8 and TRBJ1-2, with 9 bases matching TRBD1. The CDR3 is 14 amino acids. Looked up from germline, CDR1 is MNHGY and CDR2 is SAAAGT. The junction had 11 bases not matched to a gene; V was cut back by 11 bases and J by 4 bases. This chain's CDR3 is CAVLGQGGAYGYTF. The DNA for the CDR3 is TGTGCCGTCTTGGGACAGGGCGGCGCCTATGGCTACACCTTC.

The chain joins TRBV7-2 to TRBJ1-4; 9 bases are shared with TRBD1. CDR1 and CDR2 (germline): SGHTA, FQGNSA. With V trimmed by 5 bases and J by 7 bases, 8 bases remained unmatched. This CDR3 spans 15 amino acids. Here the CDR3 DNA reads TGTGCCAGCAGCACAAACAGGGGGCAGGGTGAAAAACTGTTTTTT. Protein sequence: CASSTNRGQGEKLFF.

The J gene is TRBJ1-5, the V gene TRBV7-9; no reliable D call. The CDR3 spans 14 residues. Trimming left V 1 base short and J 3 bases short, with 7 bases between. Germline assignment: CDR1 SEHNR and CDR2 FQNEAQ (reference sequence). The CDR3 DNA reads TGTGCCAGCAGCTTAGATTTTGACAATCAGCCCCAGCATTTT. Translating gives CASSLDFDNQPQHF.

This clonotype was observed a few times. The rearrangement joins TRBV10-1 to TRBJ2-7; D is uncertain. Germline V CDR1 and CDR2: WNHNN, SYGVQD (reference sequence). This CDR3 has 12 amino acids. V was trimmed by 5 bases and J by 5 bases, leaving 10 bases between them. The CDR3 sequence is CASSFDGDEQYF. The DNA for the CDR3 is TGCGCCAGCAGTTTTGACGGTGACGAGCAGTACTTC.

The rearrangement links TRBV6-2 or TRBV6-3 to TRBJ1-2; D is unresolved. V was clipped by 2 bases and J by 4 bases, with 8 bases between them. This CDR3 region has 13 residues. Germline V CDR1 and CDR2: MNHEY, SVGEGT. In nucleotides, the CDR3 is TGTGCCAGCAGTTACGGACGGGGCTATGGCTACACCTTC. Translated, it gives CASSYGRGYGYTF.

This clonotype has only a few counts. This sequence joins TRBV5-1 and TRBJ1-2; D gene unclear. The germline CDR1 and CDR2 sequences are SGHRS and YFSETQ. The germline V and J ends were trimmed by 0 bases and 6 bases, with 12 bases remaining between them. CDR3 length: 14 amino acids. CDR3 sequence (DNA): TGCGCCAGCAGCTTGGTAAGGCCCTGGGATGGCTACACCTTC. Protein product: CASSLVRPWDGYTF.

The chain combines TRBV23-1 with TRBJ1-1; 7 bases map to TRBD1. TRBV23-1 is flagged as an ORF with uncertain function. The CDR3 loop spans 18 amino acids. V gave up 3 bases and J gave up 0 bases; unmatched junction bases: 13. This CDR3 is CASSHPERQGLMNTEAFF. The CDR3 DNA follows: TGCGCCAGCAGTCACCCCGAACGACAGGGCCTCATGAACACTGAAGCTTTCTTT.

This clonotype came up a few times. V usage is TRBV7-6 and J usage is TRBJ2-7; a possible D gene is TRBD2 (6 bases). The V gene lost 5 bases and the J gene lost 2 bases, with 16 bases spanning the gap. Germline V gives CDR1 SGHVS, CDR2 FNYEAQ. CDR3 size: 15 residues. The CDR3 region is CASSRPGLGTYEQYF. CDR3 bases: TGTGCCAGCAGCCGACCGGGACTCGGGACCTACGAGCAGTACTTC.

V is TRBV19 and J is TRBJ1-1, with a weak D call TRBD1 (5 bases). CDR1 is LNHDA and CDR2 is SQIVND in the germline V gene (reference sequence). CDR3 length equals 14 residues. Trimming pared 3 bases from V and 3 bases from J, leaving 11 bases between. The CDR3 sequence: CASSILGADTEAFF. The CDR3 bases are TGTGCCAGTAGTATCCTCGGGGCGGACACTGAAGCTTTCTTT.

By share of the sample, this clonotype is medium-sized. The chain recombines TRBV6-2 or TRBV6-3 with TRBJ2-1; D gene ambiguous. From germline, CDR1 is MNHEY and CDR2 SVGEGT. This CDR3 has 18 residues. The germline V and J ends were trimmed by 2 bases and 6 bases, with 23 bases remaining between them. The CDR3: CASSYLQGSYPPRNEQFF. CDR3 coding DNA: TGTGCCAGCAGTTACCTACAAGGATCGTATCCGCCCCGCAATGAGCAGTTCTTC.

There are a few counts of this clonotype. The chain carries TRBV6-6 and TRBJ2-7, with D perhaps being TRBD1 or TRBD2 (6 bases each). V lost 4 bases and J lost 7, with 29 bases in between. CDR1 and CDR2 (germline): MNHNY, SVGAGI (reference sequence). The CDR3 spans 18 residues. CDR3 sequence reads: CASSLGPAAVKGGREQYV. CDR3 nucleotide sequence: TGTGCCAGCAGTTTGGGACCCGCGGCGGTGAAGGGGGGTCGGGAGCAGTACGTC.

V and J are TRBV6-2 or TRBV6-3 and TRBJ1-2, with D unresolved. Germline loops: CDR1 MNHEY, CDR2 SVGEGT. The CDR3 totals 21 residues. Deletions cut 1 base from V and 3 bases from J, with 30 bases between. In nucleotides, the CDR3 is TGTGCCAGCAGTTACTGGGCAGTCACCCAACTCATCGAAACCGTAGACTATGGCTACACCTTC. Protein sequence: CASSYWAVTQLIETVDYGYTF.

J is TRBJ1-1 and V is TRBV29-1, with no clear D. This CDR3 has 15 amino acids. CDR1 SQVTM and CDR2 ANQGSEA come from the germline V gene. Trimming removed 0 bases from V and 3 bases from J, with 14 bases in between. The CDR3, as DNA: TGCAGCGTTGAAGACTTAGTCCACTTAGACACTGAAGCTTTCTTT. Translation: CSVEDLVHLDTEAFF. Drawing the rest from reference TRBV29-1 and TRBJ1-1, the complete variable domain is SAVISQKPSRDICQRGTSLTIQCQVDSQVTMMFWYRQQPGQSLTLIATANQGSEATYESGFVIDKFPISRPNLTFSTLTVSNMSPEDSSIYLCSVEDLVHLDTEAFFGQGTRLTVV.

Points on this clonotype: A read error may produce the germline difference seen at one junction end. DNA of the CDR3: TGTGCCAGCAGCCAAGATGACTTGAGACCCCTCCACTTT. Translation gives CASSQDDLRPLHF. The gene calls are TRBV4-1 and TRBJ1-6; D gene unclear. The CDR3 is made up of 13 amino acids. Germline CDR1 MGHRA, CDR2 YSYEKL.

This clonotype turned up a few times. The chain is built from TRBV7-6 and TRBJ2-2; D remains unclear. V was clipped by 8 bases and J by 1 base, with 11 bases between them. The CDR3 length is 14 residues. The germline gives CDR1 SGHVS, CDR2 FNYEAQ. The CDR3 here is CASPAGGNTGELFF. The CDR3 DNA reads TGTGCCAGCCCAGCCGGCGGGAACACCGGGGAGCTGTTTTTT.